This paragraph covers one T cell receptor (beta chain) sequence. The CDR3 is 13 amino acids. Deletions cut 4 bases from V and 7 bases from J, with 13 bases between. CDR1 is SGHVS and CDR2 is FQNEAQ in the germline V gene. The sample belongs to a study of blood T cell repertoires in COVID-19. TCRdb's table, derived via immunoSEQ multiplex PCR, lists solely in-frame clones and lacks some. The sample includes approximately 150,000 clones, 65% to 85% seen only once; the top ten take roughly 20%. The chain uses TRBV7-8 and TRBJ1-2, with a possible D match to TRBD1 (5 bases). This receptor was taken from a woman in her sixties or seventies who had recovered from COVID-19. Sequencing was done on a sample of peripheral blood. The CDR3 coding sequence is TGTGCCAGCAGCTCCGGGACGGGGGGTGGCTACACCTTC. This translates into CASSSGTGGGYTF. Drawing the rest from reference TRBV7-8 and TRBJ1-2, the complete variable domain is GAGVSQSPRYKVAKRGQDVALRCDPISGHVSLFWYQQALGQGPEFLTYFQNEAQLDKSGLPSDRFFAERPEGSVSTLKIQRTQQEDSAVYLCASSSGTGGGYTFGSGTRLTVV.